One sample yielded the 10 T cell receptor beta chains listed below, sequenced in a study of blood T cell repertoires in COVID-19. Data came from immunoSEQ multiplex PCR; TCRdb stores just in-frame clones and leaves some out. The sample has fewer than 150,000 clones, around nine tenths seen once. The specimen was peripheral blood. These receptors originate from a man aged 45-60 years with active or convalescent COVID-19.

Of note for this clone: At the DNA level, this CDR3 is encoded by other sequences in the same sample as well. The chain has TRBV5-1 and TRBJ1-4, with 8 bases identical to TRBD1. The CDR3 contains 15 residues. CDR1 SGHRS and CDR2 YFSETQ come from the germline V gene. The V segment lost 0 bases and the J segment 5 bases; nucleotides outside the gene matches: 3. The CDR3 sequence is CASSLEGQENEKLFF. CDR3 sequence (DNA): TGCGCCAGCAGCTTGGAGGGACAGGAAAATGAAAAACTGTTTTTT.

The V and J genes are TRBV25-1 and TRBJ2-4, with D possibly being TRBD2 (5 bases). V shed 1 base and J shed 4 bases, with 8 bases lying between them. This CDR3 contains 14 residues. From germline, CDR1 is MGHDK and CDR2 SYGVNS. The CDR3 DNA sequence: TGTGCCAGCAGTGAATCCGGGGTTAAAAACATTCAGTACTTC. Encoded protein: CASSESGVKNIQYF.

CDR3 amino acids: CASSSAGSYNEQFF. CDR3 coding DNA: TGTGCCAGCAGTTCGGCGGGATCCTACAATGAGCAGTTCTTC. The chain has TRBV28 and TRBJ2-1, with TRBD2 as a possible D gene (6 bases). The germline V and J ends were trimmed by 4 bases and 1 base, with 8 bases remaining between them. The CDR3 has 14 residues. Germline assignment: CDR1 MDHEN and CDR2 SYDVKM.

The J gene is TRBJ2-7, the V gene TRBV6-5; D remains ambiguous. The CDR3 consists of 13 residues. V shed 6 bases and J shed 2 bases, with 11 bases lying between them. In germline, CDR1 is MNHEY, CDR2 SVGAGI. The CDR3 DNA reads TGTGCCAGCAGCCCCGGGTCCACCTACGAGCAGTACTTC. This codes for CASSPGSTYEQYF.

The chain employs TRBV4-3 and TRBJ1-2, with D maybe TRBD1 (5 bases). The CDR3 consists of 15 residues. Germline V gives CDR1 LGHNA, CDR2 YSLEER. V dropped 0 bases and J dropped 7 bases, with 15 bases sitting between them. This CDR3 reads CASSQDRAVGGGYTF. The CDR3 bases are TGCGCCAGCAGCCAAGATCGGGCCGTGGGGGGTGGCTACACCTTC.

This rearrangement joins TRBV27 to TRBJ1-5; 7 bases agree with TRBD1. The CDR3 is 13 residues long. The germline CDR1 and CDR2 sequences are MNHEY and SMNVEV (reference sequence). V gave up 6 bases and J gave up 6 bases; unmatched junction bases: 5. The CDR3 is CASRPPGGQPQHF. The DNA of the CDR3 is TGTGCCAGCAGACCGCCAGGGGGTCAGCCCCAGCATTTT.

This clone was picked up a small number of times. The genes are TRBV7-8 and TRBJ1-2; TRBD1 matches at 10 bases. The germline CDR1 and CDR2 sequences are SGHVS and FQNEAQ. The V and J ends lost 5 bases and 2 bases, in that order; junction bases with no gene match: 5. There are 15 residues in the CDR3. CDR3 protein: CASSPPGQGNYGYTF. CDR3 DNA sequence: TGTGCCAGCAGCCCTCCGGGACAGGGGAACTATGGCTACACCTTC.

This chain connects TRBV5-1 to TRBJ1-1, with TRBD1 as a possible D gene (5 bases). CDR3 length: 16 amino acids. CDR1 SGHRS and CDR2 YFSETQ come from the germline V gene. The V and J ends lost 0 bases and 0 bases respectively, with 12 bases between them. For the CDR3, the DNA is TGCGCCAGCAGCTTGGTAACAGGAGTTATGAACACTGAAGCTTTCTTT. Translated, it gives CASSLVTGVMNTEAFF.

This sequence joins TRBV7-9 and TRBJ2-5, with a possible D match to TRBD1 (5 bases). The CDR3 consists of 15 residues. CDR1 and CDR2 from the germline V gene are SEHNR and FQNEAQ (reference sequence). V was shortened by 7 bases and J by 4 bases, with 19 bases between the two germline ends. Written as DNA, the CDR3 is TGTGCCAGCACTCCATCTTTGGGGCGAGGAGAGACCCAGTACTTC. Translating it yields CASTPSLGRGETQYF.

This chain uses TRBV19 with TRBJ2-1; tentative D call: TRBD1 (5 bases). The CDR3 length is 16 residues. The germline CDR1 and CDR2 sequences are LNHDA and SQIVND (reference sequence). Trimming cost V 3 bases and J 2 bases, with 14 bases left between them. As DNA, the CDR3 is TGTGCCAGTAGTATTTTCCTGACAGATACCTACAATGAGCAGTTCTTC. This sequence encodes CASSIFLTDTYNEQFF.